This T cell receptor (beta chain) was sequenced for a study of cytomegalovirus exposure and HLA in healthy donors. PCR was performed using 60 Vbeta and 13 Jbeta primers. Profiling relied on immunoSEQ multiplex PCR, and the TCRdb table lists in-frame clones only, not all of them. In the table there are 150,000 to 200,000 clones, approximately 81% of which are singletons. This clone was detected only a few times. The CDR3 totals 12 residues. Trimming took off 2 bases at V and 1 base at J, with 2 bases between the two ends. Germline V gene lookup returns CDR1 ENHRY and CDR2 SYGVKD. The clonotype comes from a man aged 25-45 years in good health and CMV-seropositive. The chain links TRBV10-3 to TRBJ1-1; D not resolved. The sequenced sample was PBMCs. The CDR3 DNA reads TGTGCCATCAGTGAGCGGAACACTGAAGCTTTCTTT. Translation: CAISERNTEAFF.